The clone carrying this T cell receptor (beta chain) was seen repeatedly, ten times or more. It was RNA transcripts that yielded the amplified TCR beta CDR3 regions. HTBI primers were used for first-round RT-PCR of the TCR CDR3. TCRdb ran MiXCR on the multiplex PCR reads and lists one entry per CDR3 protein. In the table there are about 500,000 distinct CDR3 sequences, around 16% of which are singletons. These data are taken from a study of T cells in Graves' hyperthyroidism and ophthalmopathy. Thyroid ultrasound, orbital computed tomography, clinical symptoms, and serum thyroxine and TRAb underpinned diagnoses. The CDR3 loop spans 18 amino acids. The junction had 4 bases not matched to a gene; V was cut back by 1 base and J by 0 bases. The germline CDR1 and CDR2 sequences are DFQATT and SNEGSKA (reference sequence).

The rearrangement uses TRBV20-1 and TRBJ2-1; 15 bases align to TRBD2. This receptor was obtained from a woman under 40 with Graves' ophthalmopathy. The sample consisted of blood. The CDR3 sequence is CSARGGLAGGSSYNEQFF. The CDR3 coding sequence is TGCAGTGCTAGAGGTGGACTAGCGGGAGGGAGCTCCTACAATGAGCAGTTCTTC.